The T cell receptor (beta chain) described here comes from a study of T cells after yellow fever vaccination. TCRdb ran MiXCR on the 5' RACE reads and lists one entry per CDR3 protein. The data show 300,000 to 400,000 distinct CDR3 sequences, 7.5% to 9% seen once. This clonotype was recorded only once. V was cut by 4 bases and J by 3 bases, with 20 bases left in between. CDR3 size: 17 residues. Germline V gene sequence: CDR1 KGHSH, CDR2 LQKENI. The receptor was isolated from a man aged 18 to 30 who received the YFV17D yellow fever vaccine. The source was PBMCs, collected on the day of the first yellow fever vaccination. V and J are TRBV18 and TRBJ2-3; D might be TRBD1 or TRBD2, each matching 5 bases. This chain's CDR3 is CASSLTRDLLGTDTQYF. The DNA of the CDR3 is TGTGCCAGCTCACTTACCCGGGACCTACTGGGGACAGATACGCAGTATTTT.